This record covers a single TCR beta chain. The antigen is unknown. Produced via immunoSEQ multiplex PCR; TCRdb's table is partial and in-frame only. The sample lists 150,000 to 200,000 clones; just under 90% were seen once. These data originate in a study of cytomegalovirus exposure and HLA in healthy donors. General study findings and limits: Many donors carried some public TCRs, although rarity characterized most TCR sequences. Reports showed the classifier diagnosing cytomegalovirus status with high specificity and sensitivity. A few chains tied to CMV proved CMV antigen-specific in vitro.

The length of the CDR3 is 13 residues. Germline loops: CDR1 SGHTA, CDR2 FQGNSA. V lost 5 bases and J lost 7, with 11 bases in between. The sequence derives from a man between 18 and 29 years old in good health and CMV-seropositive. The sequenced sample was PBMCs. The V and J genes are TRBV7-2 and TRBJ2-2, with D tentatively TRBD1 (6 bases). The CDR3 protein is CASSPYRVGELFF. Written as DNA, the CDR3 is TGTGCCAGCAGCCCCTACAGGGTCGGGGAGCTGTTTTTT.